This is a list of T cell receptor beta chains from one sample in a study of cytomegalovirus exposure and HLA in healthy donors. TCRdb's copy holds only in-frame clones and misses some; the assay was immunoSEQ multiplex PCR. The sample records 110,000 to 150,000 clones, over 60% being singletons. Source material: PBMCs. The receptor source for this set is a female donor in good health and CMV-seronegative. The CDR3 runs from the conserved cysteine through the conserved F or W. A D gene is named only where the DNA matches it firmly. Not every row has a clone size; where given, it reads once, few, many or a size class.

V gene	D gene	J gene	clone size	CDR3 protein	CDR3 DNA
TRBV10-3	TRBD1	TRBJ1-2	once	CAIRKDREDGYTF	TGTGCCATCAGGAAGGACAGGGAGGATGGCTACACCTTC
TRBV6-5	.	TRBJ1-5	.	CASTQGAGQPQHF	TGTGCCAGCACCCAAGGGGCTGGTCAGCCCCAGCATTTT
TRBV5-5	.	TRBJ1-2	.	CASPDIYGYTF	TGTGCCTCTCCCGACATATATGGCTACACCTTC
TRBV6-5	.	TRBJ2-7	.	CASSYPGYEQYF	TGTGCCAGCAGTTATCCCGGTTACGAGCAGTACTTC
TRBV2	.	TRBJ2-5	.	CASRPNDLATETQYF	TGTGCCAGCAGGCCTAACGACCTAGCGACGGAGACCCAGTACTTC
TRBV5-1	TRBD1	TRBJ1-2	.	CASRPPGGASYGYTF	TGCGCCAGCAGACCCCCAGGGGGAGCCAGCTATGGCTACACCTTC
TRBV9	TRBD2	TRBJ2-3	once	CASSVHGAGGPDTQYF	TGTGCCAGCAGCGTCCACGGGGCGGGAGGCCCCGATACGCAGTATTTT
TRBV19	TRBD1	TRBJ2-7	.	CATGQGYEQYF	TGTGCCACCGGACAGGGATACGAGCAGTACTTC
TRBV28	.	TRBJ1-1	.	CASSLVGGMNTEAFF	TGTGCCAGCAGTTTGGTGGGGGGAATGAACACTGAAGCTTTCTTT
TRBV27	TRBD2	TRBJ2-7	.	CASSGEGLYSYEQYF	TGTGCCAGCAGTGGGGAGGGACTTTACTCCTACGAGCAGTACTTC
TRBV4-2	TRBD2	TRBJ2-6	.	CASSQDRGSTSGANVLTF	TGTGCCAGCAGCCAAGACCGCGGGAGTACCTCTGGGGCCAACGTCCTGACTTTC
TRBV6-5	.	TRBJ1-4	.	CASSYSEQLNEKLFF	TGTGCCAGCAGTTACTCGGAACAGCTTAATGAAAAACTGTTTTTT
TRBV7-9	.	TRBJ2-7	once	CAPRGLNAYEQYF	TGTGCCCCCCGCGGGCTAAACGCCTACGAGCAGTACTTC
TRBV30	TRBD1	TRBJ2-7	.	CAWEQGHYEQYF	TGTGCCTGGGAACAGGGGCACTACGAGCAGTACTTC
TRBV28	.	TRBJ1-5	.	CASSALAGGWQPQHF	TGTGCCAGCAGCGCATTGGCGGGGGGCTGGCAGCCCCAGCATTTT
TRBV11-3	.	TRBJ2-7	.	CASSRGYEQYF	TGTGCCAGCAGCCGGGGATACGAGCAGTACTTC
TRBV10-3	.	TRBJ2-1	.	CAIRVSGNEQFF	TGTGCCATCAGGGTTAGCGGCAATGAGCAGTTCTTC
TRBV11-2	.	TRBJ2-3	.	CASSSTGTSTDTQYF	TGTGCCAGCAGCTCGACAGGGACTAGCACAGATACGCAGTATTTT
TRBV19	.	TRBJ2-1	.	CASSVSLDEQFF	TGTGCCAGTAGTGTTAGCTTGGATGAGCAGTTCTTC
TRBV29-1	.	TRBJ1-1	once	CSVVRAGAFF	TGCAGCGTTGTAAGGGCAGGGGCTTTCTTT
TRBV30	.	TRBJ1-5	.	CAWSVLGGRNQPQHF	TGTGCCTGGAGTGTACTAGGGGGTCGCAATCAGCCCCAGCATTTT
TRBV30	TRBD1	TRBJ1-1	.	CAWGDRGKTEAFF	TGTGCCTGGGGGGACAGGGGAAAAACTGAAGCTTTCTTT
TRBV7-9	.	TRBJ1-1	.	CASSPQAEAFF	TGTGCCAGCAGCCCCCAGGCGGAAGCTTTCTTT
TRBV5-1	TRBD2	TRBJ2-1	.	CASSLWTSKVNEQFF	TGCGCCAGCAGCTTGTGGACTAGTAAGGTGAATGAGCAGTTCTTC
TRBV7-9	.	TRBJ1-5	.	CASSLTGGRRRNQPQHF	TGTGCCAGCAGCTTAACGGGGGGGAGGCGGCGCAATCAGCCCCAGCATTTT
TRBV30	TRBD1	TRBJ1-2	once	CAWDRGLGTNYGYTF	TGTGCCTGGGACAGGGGCCTGGGGACAAACTATGGCTACACCTTC
TRBV7-9	.	TRBJ2-1	.	CASSWARDSLPYNEQFF	TGTGCCAGCAGTTGGGCCCGGGACTCCCTTCCATACAATGAGCAGTTCTTC
TRBV5-6	.	TRBJ2-3	.	CASSIKGADTQYF	TGTGCCAGCAGCATCAAGGGGGCAGATACGCAGTATTTT
TRBV18	.	TRBJ1-1	few	CASSPSRAGEWNTEAFF	TGTGCCAGCTCACCAAGTAGGGCAGGGGAATGGAACACTGAAGCTTTCTTT